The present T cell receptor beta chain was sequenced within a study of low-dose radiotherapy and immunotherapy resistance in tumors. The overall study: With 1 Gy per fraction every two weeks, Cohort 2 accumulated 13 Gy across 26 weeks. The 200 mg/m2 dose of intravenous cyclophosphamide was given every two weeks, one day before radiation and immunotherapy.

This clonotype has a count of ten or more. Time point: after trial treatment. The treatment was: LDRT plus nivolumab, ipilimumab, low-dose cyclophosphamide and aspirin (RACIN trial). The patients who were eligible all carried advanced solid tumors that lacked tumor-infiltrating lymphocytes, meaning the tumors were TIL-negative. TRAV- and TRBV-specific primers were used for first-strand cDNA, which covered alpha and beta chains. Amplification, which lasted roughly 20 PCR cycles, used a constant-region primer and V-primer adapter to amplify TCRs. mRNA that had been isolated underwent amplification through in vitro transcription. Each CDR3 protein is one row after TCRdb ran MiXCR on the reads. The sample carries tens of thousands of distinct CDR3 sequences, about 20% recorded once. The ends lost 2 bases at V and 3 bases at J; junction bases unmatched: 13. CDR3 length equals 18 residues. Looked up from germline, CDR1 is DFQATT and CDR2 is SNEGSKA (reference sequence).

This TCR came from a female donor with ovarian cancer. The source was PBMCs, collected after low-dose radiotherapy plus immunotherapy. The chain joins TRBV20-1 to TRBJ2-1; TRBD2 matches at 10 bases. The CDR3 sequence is CSARKAGGPWGRYNEQFF. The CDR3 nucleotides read TGCAGTGCTAGAAAAGCGGGAGGGCCCTGGGGTCGCTACAATGAGCAGTTCTTC.